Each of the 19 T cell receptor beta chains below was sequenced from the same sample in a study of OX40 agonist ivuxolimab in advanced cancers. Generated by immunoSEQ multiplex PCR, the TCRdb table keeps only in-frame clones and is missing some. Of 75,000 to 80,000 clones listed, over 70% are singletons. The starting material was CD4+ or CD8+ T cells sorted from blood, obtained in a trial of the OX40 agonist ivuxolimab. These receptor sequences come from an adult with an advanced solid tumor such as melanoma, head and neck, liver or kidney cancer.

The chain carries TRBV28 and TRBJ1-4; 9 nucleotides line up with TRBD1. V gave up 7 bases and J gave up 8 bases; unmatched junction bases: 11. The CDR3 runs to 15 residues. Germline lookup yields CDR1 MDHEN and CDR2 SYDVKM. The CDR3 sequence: CASTSRRDREEKLFF. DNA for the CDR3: TGTGCCAGCACCTCCAGGAGGGACAGGGAAGAAAAACTGTTTTTT. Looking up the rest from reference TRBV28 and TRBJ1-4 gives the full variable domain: DVKVTQSSRYLVKRTGEKVFLECVQDMDHENMFWYRQDPGLGLRLIYFSYDVKMKEKGDIPEGYSVSREKKERFSLILESASTNQTSMYLCASTSRRDREEKLFFGSGTQLSVL.

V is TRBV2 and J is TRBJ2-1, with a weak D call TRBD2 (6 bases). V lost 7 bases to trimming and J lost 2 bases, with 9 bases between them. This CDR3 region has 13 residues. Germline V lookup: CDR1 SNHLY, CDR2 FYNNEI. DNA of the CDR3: TGTGCCAGCAAAGGGGAGGCCTACAATGAGCAGTTCTTC. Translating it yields CASKGEAYNEQFF.

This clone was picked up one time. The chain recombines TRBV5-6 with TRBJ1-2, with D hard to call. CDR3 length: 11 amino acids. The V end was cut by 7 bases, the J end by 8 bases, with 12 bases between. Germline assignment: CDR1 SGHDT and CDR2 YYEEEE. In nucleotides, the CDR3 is TGTGCCAGCCGGAGGCTCGGCGGCTACACCTTC. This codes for CASRRLGGYTF. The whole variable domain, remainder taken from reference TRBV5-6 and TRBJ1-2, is DAGVTQSPTHLIKTRGQQVTLRCSPKSGHDTVSWYQQALGQGPQFIFQYYEEEERQRGNFPDRFSGHQFPNYSSELNVNALLLGDSALYLCASRRLGGYTFGSGTRLTVV.

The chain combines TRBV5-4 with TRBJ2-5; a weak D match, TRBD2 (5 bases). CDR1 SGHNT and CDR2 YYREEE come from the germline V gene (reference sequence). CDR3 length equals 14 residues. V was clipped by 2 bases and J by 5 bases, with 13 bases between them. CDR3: CASSFGSRRETQYF. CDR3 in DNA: TGTGCCAGCAGCTTTGGGTCCAGGAGGGAGACCCAGTACTTC.

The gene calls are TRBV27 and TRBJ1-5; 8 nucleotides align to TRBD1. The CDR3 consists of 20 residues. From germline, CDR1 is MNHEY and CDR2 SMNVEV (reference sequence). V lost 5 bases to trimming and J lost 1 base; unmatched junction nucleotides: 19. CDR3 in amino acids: CASSPHLGQGRMRSNQPQHF. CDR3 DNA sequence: TGTGCCAGCAGTCCCCACCTCGGACAGGGACGAATGAGGAGCAATCAGCCCCAGCATTTT.

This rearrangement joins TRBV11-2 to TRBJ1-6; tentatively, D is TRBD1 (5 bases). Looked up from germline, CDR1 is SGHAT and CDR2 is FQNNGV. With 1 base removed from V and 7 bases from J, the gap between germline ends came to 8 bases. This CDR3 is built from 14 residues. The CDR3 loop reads CASSLVPGNSPLHF. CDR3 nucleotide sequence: TGTGCCAGCAGCTTAGTTCCAGGGAATTCACCCCTCCACTTT.

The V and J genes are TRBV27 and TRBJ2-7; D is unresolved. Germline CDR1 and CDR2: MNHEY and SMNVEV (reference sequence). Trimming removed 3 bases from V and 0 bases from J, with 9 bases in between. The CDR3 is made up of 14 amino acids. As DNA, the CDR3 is TGTGCCAGCAGTTTTGTGTACAGCTCCTACGAGCAGTACTTC. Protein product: CASSFVYSSYEQYF.

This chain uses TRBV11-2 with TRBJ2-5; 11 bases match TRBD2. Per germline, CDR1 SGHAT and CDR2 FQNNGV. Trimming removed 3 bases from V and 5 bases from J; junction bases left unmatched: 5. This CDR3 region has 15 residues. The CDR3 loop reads CASSFSSGGRETQYF. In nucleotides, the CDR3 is TGTGCCAGCAGCTTTTCTAGCGGGGGGAGGGAGACCCAGTACTTC.

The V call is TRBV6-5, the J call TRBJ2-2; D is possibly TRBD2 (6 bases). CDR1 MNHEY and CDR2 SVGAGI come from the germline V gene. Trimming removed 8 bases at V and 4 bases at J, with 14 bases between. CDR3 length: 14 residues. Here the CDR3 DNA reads TGTGCCAGCCGATGGAGGGGACCCACCGGGGAGCTGTTTTTT. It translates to CASRWRGPTGELFF.

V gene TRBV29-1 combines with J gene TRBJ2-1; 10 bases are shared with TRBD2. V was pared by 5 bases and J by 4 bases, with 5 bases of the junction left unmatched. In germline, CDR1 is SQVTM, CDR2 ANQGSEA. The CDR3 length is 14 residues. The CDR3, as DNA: TGCAGCGTTCAGAGGACTAGCGGTTACAATGAGCAGTTCTTC. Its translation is CSVQRTSGYNEQFF.

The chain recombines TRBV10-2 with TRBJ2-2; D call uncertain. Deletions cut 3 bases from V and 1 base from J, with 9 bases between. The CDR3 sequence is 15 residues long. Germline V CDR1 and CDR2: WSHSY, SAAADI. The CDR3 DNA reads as TGCGCCAGCAGTGATGTCCTGGAGAACACCGGGGAGCTGTTTTTT. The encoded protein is CASSDVLENTGELFF.

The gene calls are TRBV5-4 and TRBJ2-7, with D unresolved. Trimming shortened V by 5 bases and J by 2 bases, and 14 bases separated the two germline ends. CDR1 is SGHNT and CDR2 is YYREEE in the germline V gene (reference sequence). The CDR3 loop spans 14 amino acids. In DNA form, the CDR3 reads TGTGCCAGCAGACGTTATTTGGGCGCCTACGAGCAGTACTTC. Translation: CASRRYLGAYEQYF.

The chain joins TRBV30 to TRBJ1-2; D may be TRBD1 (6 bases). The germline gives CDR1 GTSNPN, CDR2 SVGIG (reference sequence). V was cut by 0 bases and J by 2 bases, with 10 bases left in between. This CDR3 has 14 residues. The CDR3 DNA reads TGTGCCTGGAGTGTCTGGCAGGGGAACTATGGCTACACCTTC. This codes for CAWSVWQGNYGYTF.

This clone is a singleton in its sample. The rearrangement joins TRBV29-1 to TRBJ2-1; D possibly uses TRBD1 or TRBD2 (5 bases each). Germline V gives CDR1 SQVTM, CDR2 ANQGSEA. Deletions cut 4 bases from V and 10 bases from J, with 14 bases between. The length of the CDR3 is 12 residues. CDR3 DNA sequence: TGCAGCGTTGCGCCGGGGCCCAGAGAGCAGTTCTTC. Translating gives CSVAPGPREQFF.

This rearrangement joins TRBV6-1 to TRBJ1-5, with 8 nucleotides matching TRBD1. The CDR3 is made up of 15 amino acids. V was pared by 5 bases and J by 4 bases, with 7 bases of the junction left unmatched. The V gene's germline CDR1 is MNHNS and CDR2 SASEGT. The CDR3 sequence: CASSTRDRTNQPQHF. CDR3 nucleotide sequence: TGTGCCAGCAGTACCCGGGACAGGACGAATCAGCCCCAGCATTTT.

The CDR3 region is CASGSPTEMDEQYF. As DNA, the CDR3 is TGTGCTAGTGGTTCCCCCACGGAAATGGACGAGCAGTACTTC. V usage is TRBV12-5 and J usage is TRBJ2-7; D not resolved. Between the trimmed V and J ends, which lost 4 bases and 5 bases, there was a span of 15 bases. This CDR3 is built from 14 residues. The germline CDR1 and CDR2 sequences are LGHNT and FRNRAP. Full variable domain (rest looked up from reference TRBV12-5 and TRBJ2-7): DARVTQTPRHKVTEMGQEVTMRCQPILGHNTVFWYRQTMMQGLELLAYFRNRAPLDDSGMPKDRFSAEMPDATLATLKIQPSEPRDSAVYFCASGSPTEMDEQYFGPGTRLTVT.

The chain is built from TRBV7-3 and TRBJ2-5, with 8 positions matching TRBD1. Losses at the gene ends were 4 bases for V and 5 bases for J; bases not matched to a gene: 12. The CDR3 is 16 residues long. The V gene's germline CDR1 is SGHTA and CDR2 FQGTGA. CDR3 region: CASSSAPPGGRETQYF. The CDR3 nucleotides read TGTGCCAGCAGCTCCGCCCCCCCAGGGGGCAGGGAGACCCAGTACTTC.

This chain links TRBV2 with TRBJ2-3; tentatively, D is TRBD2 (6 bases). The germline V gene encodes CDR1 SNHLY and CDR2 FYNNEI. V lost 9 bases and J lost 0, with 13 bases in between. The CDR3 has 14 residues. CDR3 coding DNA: TGTGCCAGTAAGCGGGCCTCTAGCACAGATACGCAGTATTTT. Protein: CASKRASSTDTQYF.

In DNA form, the CDR3 reads TGTGCCAGCAGTGAAAGAGCAGGGGCGTACGAGCAGTACTTC. Encoded protein: CASSERAGAYEQYF. V and J are TRBV25-1 and TRBJ2-7; the D gene is possibly TRBD1 (6 bases). CDR3 length: 14 amino acids. Germline V gene lookup returns CDR1 MGHDK and CDR2 SYGVNS. V was trimmed by 2 bases and J by 4 bases, leaving 12 bases between them.